Described below is a single TCR beta chain sequence and its context. This clone has ten or more counts. The target of this receptor is not known. No base quality information exists; no much larger clone differs at one position. TCRbeta CDR3 regions were amplified from genomic DNA by means of the immunoSEQ Assay, a bias-controlled multiplex PCR. Turning to the authors' computational methods: The number of nucleated cells in each sample was estimated by amplification of reference gene primers within the assay. Sequence reads were collapsed and filtered to measure the absolute abundance of every unique TCRbeta CDR3 rearrangement. Productive Simpson clonality was computed per sample as the square root of Simpson's diversity index over productive rearrangements. TCRdb took this table from immuneACCESS and kept in-frame rearrangements with V and J called. Such tables lack part of the clones; where checked against another copy, unresolved V genes explain under half of the gap, and the rest is unexplained. Clone size and the V and J calls come from that table; the DNA yielded D and trimming. For this sample the table gives 150,000 to 200,000 clones, of which approximately 85% were detected only once. The ten largest clones add up to roughly 9.8% of the sample.

Sequences SGDLS (CDR1) and YYNGEE (CDR2) are obtained from the germline V gene. From the cysteine through the phenylalanine, the CDR3 covers 15 amino acids. The retained sequence is limited to the CDR3, 45 bases, with the frame set at the first base. Trimming removed 4 bases from V and 8 bases from J, leaving 19 bases between the germline ends. This record belongs to a study of blood T cell repertoires in COVID-19 (dated by TCRdb to the early 2020s). Context from the whole study: Collaborator samples came from the United States, Italy and Spain and covered acute and convalescent phases of COVID-19. The samples were drawn from two sources: the first 160 participants of the ongoing ImmuneRACE study, and 1,254 subjects contributed by 6 global collaborators. HLA class I and class II types, where available, came from metadata supplied by the sample provider rather than from assay-based typing. The sample metadata nearly always contained a de-identified subject ID, COVID-19 status, age in years and sex. The prospective study material was composed of cDNA or gDNA derived from T cells, B-cell-depleted T cells, or PBMCs. The dataset comprised deeply sampled blood TCRbeta repertoires from subjects exposed to, actively infected with, or recovered from COVID-19. The repertoires were released in a freely available public database intended as a resource for research on the immune response to SARS-CoV-2.

Collaborating institutions collected whole blood in K2EDTA tubes following their own protocols. For TCRbeta analysis, collaborators shipped samples as frozen whole blood, isolated PBMCs, or DNA extracted from either of those sample types. Paper-wide results and their limitations: Clinical and demographic metadata were provided uncurated, with the amount varying by source and participant.

Source material: peripheral blood. The TCR comes from an elderly woman with acute or convalescent COVID-19. The V gene is TRBV9 and the J gene is TRBJ2-1; TRBD1 might be the D gene, on 7 matching bases. The nucleotide sequence is TGTGCCAGCAGCCCTCGGGGGACAGACGTCGATGAGCAGTTCTTC. Translation gives CASSPRGTDVDEQFF.